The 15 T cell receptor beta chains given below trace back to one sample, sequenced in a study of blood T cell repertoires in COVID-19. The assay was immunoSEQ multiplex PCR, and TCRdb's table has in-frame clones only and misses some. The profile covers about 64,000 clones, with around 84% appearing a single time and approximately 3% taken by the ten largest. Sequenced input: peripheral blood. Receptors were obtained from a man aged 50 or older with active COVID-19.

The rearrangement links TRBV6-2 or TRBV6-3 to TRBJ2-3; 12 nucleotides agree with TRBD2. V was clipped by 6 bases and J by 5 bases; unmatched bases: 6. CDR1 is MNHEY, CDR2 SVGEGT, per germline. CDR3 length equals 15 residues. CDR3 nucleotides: TGTGCCAGCAGCCCGACGGGACTAGCGGGAGATACGCAGTATTTT. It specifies CASSPTGLAGDTQYF.

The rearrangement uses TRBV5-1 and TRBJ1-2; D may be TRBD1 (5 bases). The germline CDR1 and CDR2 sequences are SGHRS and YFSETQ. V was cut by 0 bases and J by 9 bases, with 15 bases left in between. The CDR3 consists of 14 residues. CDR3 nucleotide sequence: TGCGCCAGCAGCTTGGGGTCAGGGAGGGAGCGCTACACCTTC. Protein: CASSLGSGRERYTF. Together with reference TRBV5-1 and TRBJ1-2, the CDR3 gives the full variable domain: KAGVTQTPRYLIKTRGQQVTLSCSPISGHRSVSWYQQTPGQGLQFLFEYFSETQRNKGNFPGRFSGRQFSNSRSEMNVSTLELGDSALYLCASSLGSGRERYTFGSGTRLTVV.

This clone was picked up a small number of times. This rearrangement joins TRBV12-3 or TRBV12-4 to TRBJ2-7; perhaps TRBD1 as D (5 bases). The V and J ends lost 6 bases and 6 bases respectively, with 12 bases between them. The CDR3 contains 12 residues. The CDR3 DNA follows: TGTGCCAGCAGCAAGGGGCCACTCGAGCAGTACTTC. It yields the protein CASSKGPLEQYF.

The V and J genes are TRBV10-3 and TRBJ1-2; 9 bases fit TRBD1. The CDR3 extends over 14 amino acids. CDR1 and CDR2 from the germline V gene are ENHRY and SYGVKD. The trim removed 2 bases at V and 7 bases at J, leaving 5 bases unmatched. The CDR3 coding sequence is TGTGCCATCAGTGAGCCGACAGGGGGTGGTGGCTACACCTTC. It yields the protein CAISEPTGGGGYTF.

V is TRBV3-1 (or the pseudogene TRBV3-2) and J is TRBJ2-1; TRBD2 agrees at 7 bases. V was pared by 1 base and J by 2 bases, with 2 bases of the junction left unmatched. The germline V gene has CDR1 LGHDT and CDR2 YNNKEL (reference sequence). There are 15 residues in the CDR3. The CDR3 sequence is CASSQGLAAYNEQFF. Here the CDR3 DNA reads TGTGCCAGCAGCCAAGGACTAGCCGCCTACAATGAGCAGTTCTTC.

The chain's CDR3 is CASKRAGIITEAFF. Here the CDR3 DNA reads TGTGCCAGCAAGCGCGCGGGGATAATCACTGAAGCTTTCTTT. The rearrangement links TRBV11-2 to TRBJ1-1, with D unclear. Trimming pared 7 bases from V and 4 bases from J, leaving 16 bases between. The CDR3 consists of 14 residues. Germline assignment: CDR1 SGHAT and CDR2 FQNNGV.

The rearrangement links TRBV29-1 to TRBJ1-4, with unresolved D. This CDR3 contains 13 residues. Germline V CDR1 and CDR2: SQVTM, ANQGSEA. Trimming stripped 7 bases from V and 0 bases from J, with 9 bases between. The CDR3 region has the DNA TGCAGCGGCCAGTGGCCAACTAATGAAAAACTGTTTTTT. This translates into CSGQWPTNEKLFF.

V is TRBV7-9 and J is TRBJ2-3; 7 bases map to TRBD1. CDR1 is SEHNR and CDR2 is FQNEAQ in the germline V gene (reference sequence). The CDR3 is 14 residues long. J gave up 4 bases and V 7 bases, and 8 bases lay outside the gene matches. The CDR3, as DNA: TGTGCCAGCACCCCAAGGGACAGTCCAGATACGCAGTATTTT. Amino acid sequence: CASTPRDSPDTQYF.

The DNA of the CDR3 is TGTGCCAGCAGCCTATTGACTAGCGGGAGTAGTGATACGCAGTATTTT. Translating it yields CASSLLTSGSSDTQYF. The chain is built from TRBV27 and TRBJ2-3; 12 bases map to TRBD2. The CDR3 spans 16 residues. The V segment lost 6 bases and the J segment 6 bases; nucleotides outside the gene matches: 10. From germline, CDR1 is MNHEY and CDR2 SMNVEV (reference sequence).

CDR3 sequence: CASRDRGGYGYTF. CDR3 DNA sequence: TGTGCCAGCAGAGACAGGGGGGGCTATGGCTACACCTTC. The rearrangement joins TRBV5-6 to TRBJ1-2; TRBD1 aligns across 9 bases. Germline V gene lookup returns CDR1 SGHDT and CDR2 YYEEEE. Germline trimming cut 5 bases from V and 4 bases from J; bases unmatched to any gene: 3. There are 13 residues in the CDR3.

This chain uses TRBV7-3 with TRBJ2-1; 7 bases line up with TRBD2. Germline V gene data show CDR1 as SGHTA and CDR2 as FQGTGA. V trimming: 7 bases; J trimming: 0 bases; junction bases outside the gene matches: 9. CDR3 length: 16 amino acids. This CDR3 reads CASTDGAGASYNEQFF. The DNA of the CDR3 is TGTGCCAGCACCGACGGGGCGGGAGCCTCCTACAATGAGCAGTTCTTC.

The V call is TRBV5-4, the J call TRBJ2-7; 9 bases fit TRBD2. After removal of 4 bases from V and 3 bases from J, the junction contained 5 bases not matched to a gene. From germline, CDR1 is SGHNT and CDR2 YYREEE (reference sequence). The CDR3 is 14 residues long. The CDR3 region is CASSGGLANYEQYF. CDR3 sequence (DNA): TGTGCCAGCAGCGGGGGACTAGCCAACTACGAGCAGTACTTC.

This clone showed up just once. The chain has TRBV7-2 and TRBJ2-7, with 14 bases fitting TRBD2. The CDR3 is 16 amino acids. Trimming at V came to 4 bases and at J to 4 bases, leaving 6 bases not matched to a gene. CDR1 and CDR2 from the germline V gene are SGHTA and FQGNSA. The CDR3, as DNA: TGTGCCAGCAGCTCAAGACTAGCGGGAGGGCCATACGAGCAGTACTTC. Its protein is CASSSRLAGGPYEQYF.

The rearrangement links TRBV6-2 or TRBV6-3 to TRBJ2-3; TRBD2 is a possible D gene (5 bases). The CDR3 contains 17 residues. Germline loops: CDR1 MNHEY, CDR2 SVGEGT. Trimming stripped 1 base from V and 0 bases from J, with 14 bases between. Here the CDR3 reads CASSYFRPAASTDTQYF. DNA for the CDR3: TGTGCCAGCAGTTACTTTCGCCCAGCGGCTAGCACAGATACGCAGTATTTT.

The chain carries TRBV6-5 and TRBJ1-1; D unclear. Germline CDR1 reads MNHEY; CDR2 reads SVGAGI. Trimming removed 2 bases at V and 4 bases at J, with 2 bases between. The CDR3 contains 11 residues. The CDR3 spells CASSYLTEAFF. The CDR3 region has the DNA TGTGCCAGCAGTTACCTCACTGAAGCTTTCTTT.